These 6 T cell receptor beta chains originate from one sample sequenced in a study of OX40 agonist ivuxolimab in advanced cancers. The assay was immunoSEQ multiplex PCR, and TCRdb's table has in-frame clones only and misses some. The data contain 53,000 or so clones, around nine tenths of them singletons. The sequencing used CD4+ or CD8+ T cells sorted from blood, collected in a trial of the OX40 agonist ivuxolimab. The receptors were sampled from an adult with an advanced solid tumor such as melanoma, head and neck, liver or kidney cancer.

This clone turned up a few times. The J gene is TRBJ1-1, the V gene TRBV5-1; 9 nucleotides line up with TRBD1. The V segment lost 0 bases and the J segment 5 bases; nucleotides outside the gene matches: 2. The CDR3 is 14 amino acids. Germline CDR1 SGHRS, CDR2 YFSETQ. The CDR3, as DNA: TGCGCCAGCAGCTTGGGAGGACAGGGGACTGAAGCTTTCTTT. Amino acids: CASSLGGQGTEAFF.

The sample holds a few counts of this clone. This chain connects TRBV19 to TRBJ1-2, with unresolved D. V gave up 6 bases and J gave up 5 bases, with 16 bases separating them. The CDR3 consists of 14 residues. The germline V gene encodes CDR1 LNHDA and CDR2 SQIVND (reference sequence). CDR3 residues: CASRFDGVTYGYTF. The CDR3 DNA sequence: TGTGCCAGTAGGTTTGACGGGGTGACTTATGGCTACACCTTC.

V usage is TRBV14 and J usage is TRBJ2-1; the D is unclear. Germline assignment: CDR1 SGHDN and CDR2 FVKESK. V was shortened by 3 bases and J by 0 bases, with 18 bases between the two germline ends. The CDR3 totals 18 residues. CDR3 protein: CASSQGPLALSSYNEQFF. The DNA of the CDR3 is TGTGCCAGCAGCCAGGGCCCCCTGGCCCTTAGCTCCTACAATGAGCAGTTCTTC.

The chain has TRBV5-1 and TRBJ2-1, with TRBD2 matching 11 bases. This CDR3 has 14 residues. The V gene end was trimmed by 4 bases and the J gene end by 9 bases; junction bases not matched to a gene: 6. Germline CDR1 is SGHRS and CDR2 is YFSETQ. CDR3 in amino acids: CASSPGTSGAEQFF. DNA of the CDR3: TGCGCCAGCAGCCCTGGGACTAGCGGCGCTGAGCAGTTCTTC. The whole variable domain, filled in from reference TRBV5-1 and TRBJ2-1, reads KAGVTQTPRYLIKTRGQQVTLSCSPISGHRSVSWYQQTPGQGLQFLFEYFSETQRNKGNFPGRFSGRQFSNSRSEMNVSTLELGDSALYLCASSPGTSGAEQFFGPGTRLTVL.

The V gene is TRBV11-1, the J gene TRBJ2-3, with D unclear. Per germline, CDR1 SGHAT and CDR2 FQDESV (reference sequence). V dropped 3 bases and J dropped 1 base, with 5 bases sitting between them. The CDR3 has 13 amino acids. In DNA form, the CDR3 reads TGTGCCAGCAGCTTCGGGCGCACAGATACGCAGTATTTT. This encodes CASSFGRTDTQYF. Together with reference TRBV11-1 and TRBJ2-3, the CDR3 gives the full variable domain: EAEVAQSPRYKITEKSQAVAFWCDPISGHATLYWYRQILGQGPELLVQFQDESVVDDSQLPKDRFSAERLKGVDSTLKIQPAELGDSAMYLCASSFGRTDTQYFGPGTRLTVL.

The genes are TRBV10-3 and TRBJ2-2, with D perhaps matching TRBD2 (6 bases). The CDR3 spans 16 residues. V was trimmed by 4 bases and J by 5 bases, leaving 17 bases between them. Germline assignment: CDR1 ENHRY and CDR2 SYGVKD. The CDR3 DNA sequence: TGTGCCATCAGTGTATCGGGACTTTCAGCAACCGGGGAGCTGTTTTTT. Translated: CAISVSGLSATGELFF.